This TCR beta chain stems from a study of blood T cell repertoires in COVID-19. Study overall: Samples taken during acute and convalescent COVID-19 were collected in the United States, Italy and Spain. PBMCs, B-cell-depleted T cells, or T cells were the source of the cDNA or gDNA that made up the material.

The V and J ends lost 5 bases and 4 bases, in that order; junction bases with no gene match: 6. Germline CDR1 LNHDA, CDR2 SQIVND (reference sequence). This CDR3 contains 14 residues. In the study's own analysis: Estimation of nucleated cell counts was performed using reference gene primer amplification. The repertoire was sequenced with immunoSEQ multiplex PCR; TCRdb's copy has only in-frame clones and lacks some. V, J and clone size are taken as reported in that table, and D and trimming were inferred from the DNA itself. This sample has around 73,000 clones, with roughly 80% found just once. The chain couples TRBV19 to TRBJ2-7, with 9 positions matching TRBD1. The sample comprised peripheral blood. This sequence originates from a human donor in a cohort sampled during active COVID-19. CDR3 residues: CASSPDRGGYEQYF. The CDR3, as DNA: TGTGCCAGTAGTCCGGACAGGGGTGGATACGAGCAGTACTTC.